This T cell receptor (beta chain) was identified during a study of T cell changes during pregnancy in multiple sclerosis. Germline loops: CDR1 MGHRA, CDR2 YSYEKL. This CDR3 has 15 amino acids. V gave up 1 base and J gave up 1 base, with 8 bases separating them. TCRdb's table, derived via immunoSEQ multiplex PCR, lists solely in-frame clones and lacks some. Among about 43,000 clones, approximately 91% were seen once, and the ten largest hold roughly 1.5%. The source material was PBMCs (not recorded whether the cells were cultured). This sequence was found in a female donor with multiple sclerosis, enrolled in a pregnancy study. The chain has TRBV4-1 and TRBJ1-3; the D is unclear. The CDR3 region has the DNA TGCGCCAGCAGCCAAGTACCTGGGTCTGGAAACACCATATATTTT. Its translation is CASSQVPGSGNTIYF.